This T cell receptor (beta chain) derives from a study of tumor-infiltrating lymphocytes in primary liver carcinoma (dated by TCRdb to about 2017). About the study as a whole: Surgical resection was performed in China between November 2015 and March 2016 on a handful of patients with histopathologically diagnosed primary liver carcinoma. A total of roughly 35 specimens from 5 patients went through TCRbeta repertoire sequencing, namely 25 tumor regions, 5 adjacent noncancerous liver tissues and 5 peripheral blood samples. Repertoires from technical replicates were highly reproducible, with mean shared-clone rates approximately 0.92 and correlation coefficients above 0.98. Each sample produced roughly 3.5 to 8 million productive TCRbeta reads, and read depth showed no significant difference between tissue types. Of the five patients, three men and two women aged 30 to 69 years, four had hepatocellular carcinoma and one had combined HCC and intrahepatic cholangiocarcinoma. TCRbeta repertoire sequencing, expression microarrays and whole-exome sequencing were combined in the study across five regions of each liver tumor, with adjacent normal tissue and blood also included. The five patients had tumors of stage T1-T3 N0M0, with maximum diameters ranging from about 4 to 11 cm. Study-wide conclusions, independent of this receptor: Only the TCR beta chain was sequenced, so true repertoire diversity is likely underestimated because unpaired alpha chains were not captured. Since the samples were bulk and unsorted, there was no way to compare CD4+ and CD8+ T cell repertoires. The study included only five patients, and the authors note findings should be validated in a larger study. Repertoire overlap was higher between tumor regions (mean around 36%) than tumor-adjacent (approximately 17%) or tumor-blood (about 14%) pairs, consistent with antigen-driven expansion. The top 250 clones accounted for a significantly greater share of the repertoire in tumors than in blood (p = 0.039).

The CDR3 covers 14 residues, taking in both the cysteine and the phenylalanine. The retained sequence is limited to the CDR3, 42 bases, with the frame set at the first base. Deletion took 6 bases off V and 2 bases off J, with a span of 14 bases between the germline ends. From a lookup of the germline V gene, CDR1 and CDR2 are MNHNS and SASEGT. Blood RNA was extracted from unsorted whole blood using TRIzol reagent, and germline DNA was obtained with the DNeasy Blood & Tissue kit. Patients had chronic HBV infection and were treatment-naive at sampling. Before surgery, 3 to 4.5 milliliters of peripheral blood were collected into K2EDTA tubes. Using a constant-region primer and ProtoScript II reverse transcriptase, TCRbeta-specific cDNA was reverse-transcribed from 500 ng total RNA. The TCRbeta libraries were prepared through three rounds of nested multiplex PCR following a slightly modified ARM-PCR procedure. Each of the first two PCR rounds ran for roughly 9 cycles using multiplex TRBV1-TRBV30 forward primers together with a Cbeta reverse primer. A final 25-cycle PCR with Deep VentR polymerase added sample barcodes and Illumina adapters. Amplicons of 200-500 bp were gel-purified with a QIAquick gel extraction kit before sequencing. An Illumina HiSeq 2500 was used to sequence the TCRbeta amplicons, generating 250-bp paired-end reads. In the original analysis: Reads were quality-trimmed with Trimmomatic v0.33, and paired reads were merged with FLASH v1.2.11 to recover full CDR3 sequences. V, D and J germline segments were assigned to the rearranged TCRbeta sequences using MiGEC v1.2.1b. Clonotype statistics, along with Shannon-Wiener diversity indices, were calculated using VDJtools v1.0.0. To cut down on sampling bias, every analysis after diversity analysis relied on just the 250 most abundant clonotypes from each sample. Using fastp trimming at Q25 and MiXCR clonotype assembly, TCRdb reanalyzed the public sequencing data and kept in-frame beta chains. Every distinct CDR3 protein forms one entry, paired with its most common genes and DNA. The V and J calls shown here were made by TCRdb, not taken from the authors' results. Present in this sample are about 310,000 distinct CDR3 sequences, 65% of which were seen just once. The top ten clonotypes cover approximately 9% of the sample.

On this clonotype: Its target antigen remains unknown. The record has no base qualities; no much larger clone is one base away.

This sequence uses TRBV6-1 and TRBJ2-7; the D gene is not confidently resolved. This receptor was obtained from a middle-aged man with primary liver carcinoma and hepatitis B virus infection. Sequencing used peripheral blood. Read as DNA, the sequence is TGTGCCAGCAGGACCCTCGGAGCTCCCTACGAGCAGTACTTC. Its protein is CASRTLGAPYEQYF.